This record covers a single T cell receptor (beta chain). Its antigen remains unknown. The TCR libraries each used total RNA (roughly 3,500 ng per library). Via template switching, UMIs carrying a 6-nucleotide sample barcode were introduced. Each CDR3 protein gets one entry in TCRdb, which reprocessed the 5' RACE reads and gives no DNA. This table lists more than 300,000 distinct CDR3 sequences. Germline V gene lookup returns CDR1 SGHRS and CDR2 YFSETQ. CDR3 length: 14 residues. This entry belongs to a study of monozygotic twins with inflammatory bowel disease. General study results and limits: A lone strong IBD-associated signal or clonotype found no support.

The chain recombines TRBV5-1 with TRBJ2-2. The sequencing input was blood. The receptor was isolated from a human donor with ulcerative colitis or Crohn's disease, or a healthy co-twin of an affected twin (not recorded which). CDR3 in amino acids: CASSLEVPAGELFF. Based on the CDR3 plus reference TRBV5-1 and TRBJ2-2, the full variable domain is KAGVTQTPRYLIKTRGQQVTLSCSPISGHRSVSWYQQTPGQGLQFLFEYFSETQRNKGNFPGRFSGRQFSNSRSEMNVSTLELGDSALYLCASSLEVPAGELFFGEGSRLTVL.